This TCR beta chain was documented in a study of human T cells and chemical hapten exposure. Study context: For the approximately 25-week duration of the study, patients were given weekly doses of diphenylcyclopropenone on the scalp. From small differences in pooled library volume came most of the variation in per-sample TCR yields.

Germline assignment: CDR1 GTSNPN and CDR2 SVGIG (reference sequence). The J segment lost 2 bases and the V segment lost 5 bases, leaving 0 bases of the junction unmatched. The CDR3 is made up of 11 amino acids. TCRdb reprocessed the RACE reads via MiXCR and lists one record per CDR3 protein. This table has approximately 52,000 distinct CDR3 sequences, 9.4% appearing once. This clonotype was picked up many times. The time point was: pre-sensitization, week 0. Treatment in this sample: therapeutic diphenylcyclopropenone sensitization with weekly scalp DPC. The source of this sequence is a woman aged 40 to 50 with alopecia areata. Some clones in this sample may be carry-over from other donors' samples. The chain carries TRBV30 and TRBJ2-7; 7 bases agree with TRBD1. Material: whole blood, obtained in connection with sensitization to the hapten diphenylcyclopropenone (DPC). This CDR3 is CAWGQAYEQYF. Here the CDR3 DNA reads TGTGCCTGGGGACAGGCCTACGAGCAGTACTTC.